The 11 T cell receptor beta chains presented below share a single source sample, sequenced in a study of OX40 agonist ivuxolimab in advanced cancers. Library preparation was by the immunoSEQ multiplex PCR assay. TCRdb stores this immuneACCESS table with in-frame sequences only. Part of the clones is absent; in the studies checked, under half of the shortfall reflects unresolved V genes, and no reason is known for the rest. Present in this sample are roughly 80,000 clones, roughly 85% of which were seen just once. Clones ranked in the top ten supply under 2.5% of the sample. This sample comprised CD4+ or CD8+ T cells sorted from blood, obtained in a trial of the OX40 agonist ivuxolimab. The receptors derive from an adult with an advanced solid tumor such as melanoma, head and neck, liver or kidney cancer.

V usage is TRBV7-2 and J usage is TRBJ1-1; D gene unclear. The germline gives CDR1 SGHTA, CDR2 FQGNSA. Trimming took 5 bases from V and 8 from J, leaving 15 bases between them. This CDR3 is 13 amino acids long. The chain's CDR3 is CASSAKDVTEAFF. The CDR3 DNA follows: TGTGCCAGCAGCGCCAAAGACGTGACAGAAGCTTTCTTT.

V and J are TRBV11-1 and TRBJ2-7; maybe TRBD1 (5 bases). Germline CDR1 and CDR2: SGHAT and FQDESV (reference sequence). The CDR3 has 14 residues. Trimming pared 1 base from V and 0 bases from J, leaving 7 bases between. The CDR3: CASSLDRLSYEQYF. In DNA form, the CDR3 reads TGTGCCAGCAGCTTAGACAGGCTCTCCTACGAGCAGTACTTC.

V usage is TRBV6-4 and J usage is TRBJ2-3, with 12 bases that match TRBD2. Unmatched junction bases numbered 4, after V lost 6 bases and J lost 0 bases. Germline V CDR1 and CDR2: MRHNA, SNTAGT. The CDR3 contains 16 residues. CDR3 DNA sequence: TGTGCCAGCAGGCCGACTAGCGGGGGTAGCACAGATACGCAGTATTTT. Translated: CASRPTSGGSTDTQYF.

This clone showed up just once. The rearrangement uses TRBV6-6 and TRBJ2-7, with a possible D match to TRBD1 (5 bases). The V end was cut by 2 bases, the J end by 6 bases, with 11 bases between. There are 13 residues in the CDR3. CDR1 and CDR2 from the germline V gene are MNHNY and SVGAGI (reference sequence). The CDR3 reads CASSYQGSGEQYF. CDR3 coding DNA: TGTGCCAGCAGTTACCAGGGTTCGGGCGAGCAGTACTTC.

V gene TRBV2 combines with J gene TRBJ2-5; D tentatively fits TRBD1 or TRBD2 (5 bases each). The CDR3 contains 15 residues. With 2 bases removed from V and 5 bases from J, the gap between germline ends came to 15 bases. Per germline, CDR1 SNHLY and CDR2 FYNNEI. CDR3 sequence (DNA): TGTGCCAGCAGTGAAAACAGGAGGAGCGCGGAGACCCAGTACTTC. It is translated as CASSENRRSAETQYF.

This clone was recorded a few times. DNA for the CDR3: TGCGCCAGCAGCCTCCCCACCGGGACAGGTAACTCCTACGAGCAGTACTTC. Residues: CASSLPTGTGNSYEQYF. The rearrangement joins TRBV4-1 to TRBJ2-7; the match to TRBD1 covers 8 bases. The CDR3 runs to 17 residues. Per the germline V gene, CDR1 is MGHRA and CDR2 is YSYEKL. With 4 bases clipped from V and 0 bases from J, the junction kept 11 bases outside the gene matches.

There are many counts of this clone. The CDR3 is CASSPQSYNEQFF. In DNA, the CDR3 is TGTGCCAGCTCACCACAATCGTACAATGAGCAGTTCTTC. The chain couples TRBV18 to TRBJ2-1, with D uncertain. The V gene lost 1 base and the J gene lost 4 bases, with 5 bases spanning the gap. Germline loops: CDR1 KGHSH, CDR2 LQKENI. The CDR3 loop spans 13 amino acids.

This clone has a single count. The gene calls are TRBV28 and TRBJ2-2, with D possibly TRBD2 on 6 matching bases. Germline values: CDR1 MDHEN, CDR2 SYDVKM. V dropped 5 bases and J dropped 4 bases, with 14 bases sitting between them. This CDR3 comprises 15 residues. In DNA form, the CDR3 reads TGTGCCAGCAGTAATGGGGCCGGGGGCACCGGGGAGCTGTTTTTT. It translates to CASSNGAGGTGELFF.

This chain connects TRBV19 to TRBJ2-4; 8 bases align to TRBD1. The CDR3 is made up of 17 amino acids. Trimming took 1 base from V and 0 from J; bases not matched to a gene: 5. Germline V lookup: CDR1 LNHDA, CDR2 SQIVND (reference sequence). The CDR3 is CASSIGTGILAKNIQYF. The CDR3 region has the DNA TGTGCCAGTAGTATAGGGACAGGGATACTAGCCAAAAACATTCAGTACTTC.

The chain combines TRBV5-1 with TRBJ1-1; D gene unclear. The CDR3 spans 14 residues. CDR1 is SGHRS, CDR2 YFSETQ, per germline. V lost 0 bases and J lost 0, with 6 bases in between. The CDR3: CASSLAVMNTEAFF. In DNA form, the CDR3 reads TGCGCCAGCAGCTTGGCAGTCATGAACACTGAAGCTTTCTTT.

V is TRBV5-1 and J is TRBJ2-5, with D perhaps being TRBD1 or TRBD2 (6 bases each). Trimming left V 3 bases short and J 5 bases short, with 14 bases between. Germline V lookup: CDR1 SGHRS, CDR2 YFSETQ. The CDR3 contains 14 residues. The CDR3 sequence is CASSSQGGRETQYF. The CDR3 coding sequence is TGCGCCAGCAGCTCACAGGGTGGGAGGGAGACCCAGTACTTC.